The 21 T cell receptor beta chains reported below all come from one sample, sequenced in a study of blood T cell repertoires in COVID-19. The assay was immunoSEQ multiplex PCR, and TCRdb's table has in-frame clones only and misses some. The sample lists approximately 52,000 clones; about 91% were seen once. Source material: peripheral blood. The source of these receptors is a man aged 50-60 years with acute or convalescent COVID-19.

The chain employs TRBV28 and TRBJ1-6, with D hard to call. In germline, CDR1 is MDHEN, CDR2 SYDVKM. The CDR3 has 16 residues. The germline V and J ends were trimmed by 0 bases and 7 bases, with 13 bases remaining between them. CDR3 nucleotides: TGTGCCAGCAGTTTATGGGAGGGAGCCAACAATTCACCCCTCCACTTT. Its translation: CASSLWEGANNSPLHF.

This chain links TRBV24-1 with TRBJ1-2; 11 bases agree with TRBD1. From germline, CDR1 is KGHDR and CDR2 SFDVKD. The CDR3 runs 17 residues. V shed 3 bases, J shed 5 bases, and the junction held 10 bases outside the gene matches. CDR3 in amino acids: CATSDPSRTGGTYGYTF. Here the CDR3 DNA reads TGTGCCACCAGTGATCCATCACGGACAGGGGGCACTTATGGCTACACCTTC.

This sequence joins TRBV4-2 and TRBJ1-2, with D hard to call. The CDR3 is 14 residues long. Deletions cut 5 bases from V and 1 base from J, with 11 bases between. CDR1 and CDR2 from the germline V gene are LGHNA and YNFKEQ. The CDR3 sequence: CASSGRQINYGYTF. In nucleotides, the CDR3 is TGTGCCAGCAGCGGGCGACAAATTAACTATGGCTACACCTTC.

The V gene is TRBV30, the J gene TRBJ2-7; a weak D match, TRBD1 (5 bases). Germline V lookup: CDR1 GTSNPN, CDR2 SVGIG (reference sequence). The V and J ends lost 7 bases and 3 bases respectively, with 16 bases between them. The CDR3 is 13 residues long. CDR3 residues: CAYQTDRDYEQYF. The CDR3 bases are TGTGCCTACCAAACCGACAGAGACTACGAGCAGTACTTC.

This clone occurred once. This chain links TRBV5-6 with TRBJ2-7; 7 bases map to TRBD2. This CDR3 is built from 19 residues. Germline assignment: CDR1 SGHDT and CDR2 YYEEEE. J was trimmed by 4 bases and V by 3 bases; bases with no gene match: 22. CDR3 residues: CASSSPRWEGIPQRYEQYF. CDR3 coding DNA: TGTGCCAGCAGCTCCCCTCGTTGGGAGGGGATCCCCCAAAGATACGAGCAGTACTTC.

J is TRBJ2-7 and V is TRBV12-5; maybe TRBD1 (7 bases). This CDR3 has 17 residues. Deletions cut 6 bases from V and 4 bases from J, with 25 bases between. Germline V CDR1 and CDR2: LGHNT, FRNRAP. The CDR3 region has the DNA TGTGCTAGTGGCGTAAAGACAGGGACTCCCCCTTGGTACGAGCAGTACTTC. Translated: CASGVKTGTPPWYEQYF. Full variable domain (remainder filled in from reference TRBV12-5 and TRBJ2-7): DARVTQTPRHKVTEMGQEVTMRCQPILGHNTVFWYRQTMMQGLELLAYFRNRAPLDDSGMPKDRFSAEMPDATLATLKIQPSEPRDSAVYFCASGVKTGTPPWYEQYFGPGTRLTVT.

V is TRBV6-6 and J is TRBJ1-4, with 8 bases lining up with TRBD1. CDR1 and CDR2 from the germline V gene are MNHNY and SVGAGI (reference sequence). The CDR3 consists of 14 residues. With V trimmed by 6 bases and J by 7 bases, 7 bases remained unmatched. CDR3 nucleotide sequence: TGTGCCAGCAGGGGACAGGTGGACGCTGAAAAACTGTTTTTT. Translated: CASRGQVDAEKLFF.

This chain joins TRBV21-1 and TRBJ1-6; TRBD1 is taken as the D call from the table, unchecked against the DNA. TRBV21-1 is a listed pseudogene. The CDR3 spans 17 residues. Here the CDR3 reads CASSKVYGRGLDSPLHF. The CDR3 DNA reads as TGTGCCAGCAGCAAAGTGTACGGCAGGGGGCTTGATTCACCCCTCCACTTT.

This clone appeared once. The V gene is TRBV6-2 or TRBV6-3, the J gene TRBJ2-1; D is unresolved. Trimming left V 0 bases short and J 1 base short, with 13 bases between. Per germline, CDR1 MNHEY and CDR2 SVGEGT. The CDR3 contains 17 residues. The CDR3 sequence: CASSYSSSSESYNEQFF. CDR3 bases: TGTGCCAGCAGTTACTCGAGTAGCTCGGAGTCCTACAATGAGCAGTTCTTC.

The gene calls are TRBV5-1 and TRBJ1-3; no clear D. Germline V lookup: CDR1 SGHRS, CDR2 YFSETQ. The germline V and J ends were trimmed by 0 bases and 0 bases, with 7 bases remaining between them. This CDR3 is 15 amino acids long. CDR3 sequence: CASSLDGYSGNTIYF. CDR3 DNA: TGCGCCAGCAGCTTGGACGGGTACTCTGGAAACACCATATATTTT.

The rearrangement uses TRBV24-1 and TRBJ1-1; TRBD1 matches 8 bases. With 6 bases clipped from V and 1 base from J, the junction kept 6 bases outside the gene matches. In germline, CDR1 is KGHDR, CDR2 SFDVKD. The CDR3 contains 15 residues. The CDR3 loop reads CATSSTGTGNTEAFF. The DNA of the CDR3 is TGTGCCACCAGTTCGACCGGGACAGGGAACACTGAAGCTTTCTTT.

This chain joins TRBV12-5 and TRBJ2-4, with TRBD1 matching over 7 bases. The CDR3 totals 14 residues. The germline gives CDR1 LGHNT, CDR2 FRNRAP. V lost 0 bases, J lost 6 bases, and 2 bases stayed unmatched. The CDR3 coding sequence is TGTGCTAGTGGTTTGGTACAGGGGACAAACATTCAGTACTTC. It encodes CASGLVQGTNIQYF.

The chain combines TRBV30 with TRBJ1-5; 7 bases line up with TRBD1. Unmatched junction bases numbered 5, after V lost 3 bases and J lost 3 bases. Germline V gene sequence: CDR1 GTSNPN, CDR2 SVGIG (reference sequence). The CDR3 spans 14 residues. CDR3 nucleotide sequence: TGTGCCTGGAGCACAGGGGCCTTCAATCAGCCCCAGCATTTT. Translating gives CAWSTGAFNQPQHF. Combining the CDR3 with reference TRBV30 and TRBJ1-5 gives the whole variable domain SQTIHQWPATLVQPVGSPLSLECTVEGTSNPNLYWYRQAAGRGLQLLFYSVGIGQISSEVPQNLSASRPQDRQFILSSKKLLLSDSGFYLCAWSTGAFNQPQHFGDGTRLSIL.

V is TRBV6-6 and J is TRBJ1-2; 10 bases agree with TRBD1. The CDR3 runs to 14 residues. Looked up from germline, CDR1 is MNHNY and CDR2 is SVGAGI (reference sequence). The junction had 3 bases not matched to a gene; V was cut back by 7 bases and J by 1 base. The CDR3, as DNA: TGTGCCAGCATTGGACAGGGGGGTAACTATGGCTACACCTTC. It encodes CASIGQGGNYGYTF.

The chain recombines TRBV18 with TRBJ1-5; 9 nucleotides align to TRBD1. This CDR3 is built from 17 residues. Germline trimming cut 1 base from V and 3 bases from J; bases unmatched to any gene: 7. Germline-derived CDR1 and CDR2 are KGHSH and LQKENI. The CDR3, as DNA: TGTGCCAGCTCACCACAACAGGGGGCGCGAGACAATCAGCCCCAGCATTTT. It codes for CASSPQQGARDNQPQHF.

The V call is TRBV9, the J call TRBJ1-6, with D possibly being TRBD1 (5 bases). Germline V CDR1 and CDR2: SGDLS, YYNGEE. This CDR3 spans 14 amino acids. The ends were cut back, 5 bases at V and 10 bases at J, with 16 bases in the middle. The CDR3, as DNA: TGTGCCAGCAGTAAACAGGATTCGCGATCACCCCTCCACTTT. Translating gives CASSKQDSRSPLHF.

V usage is TRBV6-4 and J usage is TRBJ2-3; 7 positions match TRBD2. Looked up from germline, CDR1 is MRHNA and CDR2 is SNTAGT. J lost 2 bases, V lost 0 bases, and 2 bases had no gene match. CDR3 length: 15 amino acids. CDR3 protein: CASSDSGGITDTQYF. CDR3 nucleotides: TGTGCCAGCAGTGACTCGGGGGGGATCACAGATACGCAGTATTTT.

The CDR3 spells CAWSVIGSLSRDEQFF. The CDR3 nucleotides are TGTGCCTGGAGTGTTATAGGAAGTCTATCACGGGATGAGCAGTTCTTC. The chain couples TRBV30 to TRBJ2-1; D uncertain. V shed 0 bases and J shed 8 bases, with 20 bases lying between them. Germline assignment: CDR1 GTSNPN and CDR2 SVGIG (reference sequence). There are 16 residues in the CDR3. Filled out from reference TRBV30 and TRBJ2-1, the complete variable domain reads SQTIHQWPATLVQPVGSPLSLECTVEGTSNPNLYWYRQAAGRGLQLLFYSVGIGQISSEVPQNLSASRPQDRQFILSSKKLLLSDSGFYLCAWSVIGSLSRDEQFFGPGTRLTVL.

This clone occurred once. V and J are TRBV5-1 and TRBJ2-1; 7 positions match TRBD2. The CDR3 spans 16 residues. The V gene's germline CDR1 is SGHRS and CDR2 YFSETQ. Trimming removed 0 bases from V and 2 bases from J; junction bases left unmatched: 5. CDR3 in DNA: TGCGCCAGCAGCTTGGTAGCGGGTACTGCCTACAATGAGCAGTTCTTC. Amino acid sequence: CASSLVAGTAYNEQFF.

The chain is built from TRBV18 and TRBJ1-6; D might be TRBD1 (6 bases). This CDR3 is built from 14 residues. The germline gives CDR1 KGHSH, CDR2 LQKENI. The V and J ends lost 5 bases and 7 bases respectively, with 12 bases between them. CDR3 loop: CASSTDRLNSPLHF. The CDR3, as DNA: TGTGCCAGCTCAACGGACAGATTAAATTCACCCCTCCACTTT.

This clone was observed a handful of times. The chain combines TRBV12-3 or TRBV12-4 with TRBJ1-5; 8 bases align to TRBD1. CDR3 length equals 13 residues. The V gene end was trimmed by 3 bases and the J gene end by 11 bases; junction bases not matched to a gene: 6. The CDR3 reads CASSLTGEGAQHF. The CDR3 coding sequence is TGTGCCAGCAGTTTGACAGGGGAGGGGGCCCAGCATTTT.